This is a list of T cell receptor beta chains from one sample in a study of tumor-infiltrating lymphocytes in primary liver carcinoma. TCRdb independently ran MiXCR on the multiplex PCR reads; one entry per CDR3 protein. The sample includes roughly 45,000 distinct CDR3 sequences, 60% to 85% seen only once; the top ten take just under 30%. Specimen: liver tumor tissue from sampling region 5. The source of these receptors is a man aged 35-49 years with primary liver carcinoma and hepatitis B virus infection. Each CDR3 is given with its conserved first and last residue. Fields, in order: V gene, J gene, D gene, clone size, CDR3 protein, CDR3 DNA. The D gene is left open where the match is weak. Clone size is stated in some rows and not others, as once, few, many or a class when expanded.

v_gene: TRBV10-3
j_gene: TRBJ2-3
d_gene: NA
abundance: NA
CDR3aa: CAISGQVGTNTQYF
CDR3nt: TGTGCCATCAGTGGACAGGTGGGCACGAATACGCAGTATTTT

v_gene: TRBV6-5
j_gene: TRBJ2-1
d_gene: TRBD1
abundance: NA
CDR3aa: CASTWQDRGNEQFF
CDR3nt: TGTGCCAGCACTTGGCAGGACAGGGGCAATGAGCAATTCTTC

v_gene: TRBV28
j_gene: TRBJ2-5
d_gene: TRBD2
abundance: few
CDR3aa: CASRAGGETQYF
CDR3nt: TGTGCCAGCAGAGCGGGAGGAGAGACCCAGTACTTC

v_gene: TRBV19
j_gene: TRBJ2-3
d_gene: TRBD2
abundance: few
CDR3aa: CASSILASGGDTQYF
CDR3nt: TGTGCCAGTAGTATACTGGCTAGCGGTGGAGATACGCAGTATTTT

v_gene: TRBV6-1
j_gene: TRBJ2-1
d_gene: TRBD1
abundance: NA
CDR3aa: CASRRGAGGSYNGQFF
CDR3nt: TGCGCCAGCAGAAGAGGGGCAGGGGGCTCCTACAATGGGCAGTTCTTC

v_gene: TRBV6-5
j_gene: TRBJ2-1
d_gene: TRBD2
abundance: NA
CDR3aa: CASTPGLADKEQFF
CDR3nt: TGTGCCAGCACCCCGGGACTAGCGGACAAAGAGCAGTTTTTC

v_gene: TRBV4-2
j_gene: TRBJ2-6
d_gene: NA
abundance: NA
CDR3aa: CASSPEGPHSGANVLAF
CDR3nt: TGTGCCAGTAGTCCAGAGGGGCCTCACTCTGGGGCCAACGTCCTGGCTTTC

v_gene: TRBV6-5
j_gene: TRBJ1-1
d_gene: NA
abundance: many
CDR3aa: CASSYGGANTEAFF
CDR3nt: TGTGCCAGCAGTTACGGGGGCGCGAACACTGAAGCTTTCTTT

v_gene: TRBV11-2
j_gene: TRBJ2-2
d_gene: NA
abundance: NA
CDR3aa: CTSPPPGVYTGELFF
CDR3nt: TGTACCAGCCCCCCACCGGGAGTGTACACCGGAGAGCTGTTTTTT

v_gene: TRBV28
j_gene: TRBJ2-7
d_gene: NA
abundance: many
CDR3aa: CASSSEEGAYEQYF
CDR3nt: TGTGCCAGCAGTTCGGAGGAGGGGGCCTACGAGCAGTACTTC

v_gene: TRBV4-2
j_gene: TRBJ2-1
d_gene: TRBD2
abundance: NA
CDR3aa: CASRQEWAGGGYNEQFF
CDR3nt: TGTGCCAGCAGACAAGAGTGGGCGGGAGGCGGCTACAATGAGCAGTTCTTC

v_gene: TRBV6-5
j_gene: TRBJ1-5
d_gene: NA
abundance: NA
CDR3aa: CASSRRWAQPQLF
CDR3nt: TGTGCCAGCAGTCGGAGGTGGGCTCAGCCCCAGCTTTTT

v_gene: TRBV6-5
j_gene: TRBJ2-1
d_gene: NA
abundance: many
CDR3aa: CASRSRIYGGGPAGEQFF
CDR3nt: TGTGCCAGCAGGTCCCGTATATATGGCGGGGGCCCGGCCGGTGAGCAGTTCTTC

v_gene: TRBV11-2
j_gene: TRBJ2-7
d_gene: TRBD2
abundance: NA
CDR3aa: CASSLIGDLAGAGEHYF
CDR3nt: TGTGCCAGCAGCTTAATTGGTGACCTAGCGGGCGCTGGCGAGCACTACTTC

v_gene: TRBV11-2
j_gene: TRBJ1-6
d_gene: NA
abundance: NA
CDR3aa: CASRLGPPLHF
CDR3nt: TGTGCCAGCAGGTTGGGGCCACCCCTCCACTTT

v_gene: TRBV6-1
j_gene: TRBJ2-1
d_gene: TRBD2
abundance: NA
CDR3aa: CTSSDLAGGRNEQFF
CDR3nt: TGTACCAGCAGTGACCTAGCGGGAGGGCGCAATGAGCAGTTCTTC

v_gene: TRBV6-5
j_gene: TRBJ2-7
d_gene: TRBD1
abundance: many
CDR3aa: CASSYTGGSSYEQYF
CDR3nt: TGTGCCAGCAGTTACACAGGGGGAAGCTCCTACGAGCAGTACTTC

v_gene: TRBV12-3/TRBV12-4
j_gene: TRBJ1-5
d_gene: NA
abundance: once
CDR3aa: CASSLLVGPQHF
CDR3nt: TGTGCCAGCAGTTTATTAGTGGGACCCCAGCACTTT

v_gene: TRBV19
j_gene: TRBJ2-6
d_gene: NA
abundance: NA
CDR3aa: CASNARTMSGANVLTF
CDR3nt: TGTGCCAGTAATGCCAGGACAATGTCTGGGGCCAACGTCCTGACTTTC

v_gene: TRBV29-1
j_gene: TRBJ2-1
d_gene: NA
abundance: NA
CDR3aa: CSVAGTGLNERFF
CDR3nt: TGCAGCGTAGCTGGGACTGGGTTGAATGAGCGGTTCTTC

v_gene: TRBV7-3
j_gene: TRBJ1-2
d_gene: NA
abundance: NA
CDR3aa: CASSLTDLTDYGYTF
CDR3nt: TGTGCCAGCAGCTTAACAGATTTAACGGACTATGGCTACACCTTC

v_gene: TRBV14
j_gene: TRBJ2-1
d_gene: TRBD2
abundance: many
CDR3aa: CASSPGLASEQFF
CDR3nt: TGTGCCAGCAGCCCCGGACTAGCCTCTGAGCAGTTCTTC

v_gene: TRBV4-2
j_gene: TRBJ2-2
d_gene: NA
abundance: NA
CDR3aa: CASSQDLTGDGGELFF
CDR3nt: TGTGCCAGTAGCCAAGATCTAACGGGAGACGGCGGGGAGCTGTTTTTT

v_gene: TRBV28
j_gene: TRBJ2-3
d_gene: TRBD2
abundance: NA
CDR3aa: CANSTGLATSTDTLYF
CDR3nt: TGTGCCAACAGTACGGGACTAGCGACCAGCACAGATACGCTGTATTTT

v_gene: TRBV12-3/TRBV12-4
j_gene: TRBJ1-2
d_gene: TRBD1
abundance: NA
CDR3aa: CVSSWGQGAGDYTF
CDR3nt: TGTGTCAGCAGCTGGGGACAGGGGGCCGGTGACTACACCTTC

v_gene: TRBV28
j_gene: TRBJ2-2
d_gene: NA
abundance: once
CDR3aa: CTSSQYLNTGELFF
CDR3nt: TGTACCAGTAGCCAATACTTGAACACCGGGGAGCTGTTTTTT

v_gene: TRBV6-6
j_gene: TRBJ1-5
d_gene: NA
abundance: many
CDR3aa: CASSLPQDSNQPQHF
CDR3nt: TGTGCCAGCAGCCTCCCCCAGGACTCAAATCAGCCCCAGCATTTT

v_gene: TRBV28
j_gene: TRBJ2-7
d_gene: TRBD1
abundance: NA
CDR3aa: CASSPQRGQPYERYF
CDR3nt: TGTGCCAGCAGCCCACAAAGGGGGCAACCTTACGAACGGTACTTC

v_gene: TRBV11-2
j_gene: TRBJ2-2
d_gene: TRBD2
abundance: NA
CDR3aa: CASSSVALAGTRELFF
CDR3nt: TGCGCCAGCAGCTCAGTGGCGCTAGCGGGAACCAGGGAGCTGTTTTTT

v_gene: TRBV10-3
j_gene: TRBJ2-2
d_gene: TRBD1
abundance: NA
CDR3aa: CAISKGAGELLF
CDR3nt: TGTGCCATCAGTAAGGGGGCCGGGGAGCTGCTATTT

v_gene: TRBV2
j_gene: TRBJ1-1
d_gene: NA
abundance: many
CDR3aa: CASSPGEGLAFF
CDR3nt: TGTGCCAGCAGTCCGGGCGAAGGCCTAGCTTTCTTT

v_gene: TRBV4-2
j_gene: TRBJ2-7
d_gene: NA
abundance: NA
CDR3aa: CACSQERTRSYEQYF
CDR3nt: TGTGCCTGCAGCCAAGAACGGACAAGGTCCTACGAGCAGTACTTC

v_gene: TRBV4-1
j_gene: TRBJ2-6
d_gene: NA
abundance: many
CDR3aa: CASSQEAGTGANVLTF
CDR3nt: TGCGCCAGCAGCCAAGAAGCAGGGACTGGGGCCAACGTCCTGACTTTC

v_gene: TRBV4-1
j_gene: TRBJ1-1
d_gene: TRBD1
abundance: NA
CDR3aa: CASSQDLVPSDRGRALVTEALF
CDR3nt: TGCGCCAGCAGCCAAGATCTAGTCCCCAGTGACAGGGGCAGAGCCCTGGTCACTGAAGCTCTCTTT

v_gene: TRBV6-1
j_gene: TRBJ1-1
d_gene: TRBD1
abundance: many
CDR3aa: CASSSSSTGGTEAFF
CDR3nt: TGTGCCAGCAGCAGTTCAAGTACAGGGGGCACTGAAGCTTTCTTT

v_gene: TRBV11-2
j_gene: TRBJ2-1
d_gene: NA
abundance: NA
CDR3aa: CASSSDVGEGWFF
CDR3nt: TGTGCCAGCAGCTCAGATGTGGGGGAAGGGTGGTTCTTC

v_gene: TRBV12-3/TRBV12-4
j_gene: TRBJ2-2
d_gene: TRBD2
abundance: once
CDR3aa: CASNPLAGAAGTGKLFF
CDR3nt: TGTGCCAGCAATCCTCTAGCGGGAGCGGCGGGAACCGGGAAGCTGTTTTTT

v_gene: TRBV7-9
j_gene: TRBJ2-3
d_gene: NA
abundance: many
CDR3aa: CASIASAASTDTQYF
CDR3nt: TGTGCCAGCATAGCTTCGGCAGCGTCCACAGATACGCAGTATTTT

v_gene: TRBV10-1
j_gene: TRBJ2-3
d_gene: NA
abundance: NA
CDR3aa: CADSPGGASTVTQYF
CDR3nt: TGCGCCGACAGCCCAGGGGGGGCCTCCACAGTTACGCAGTATTTT

v_gene: TRBV12-3/TRBV12-4
j_gene: TRBJ2-3
d_gene: TRBD1
abundance: NA
CDR3aa: CASSLHWTGLNQPQYF
CDR3nt: TGTGCCAGCAGTCTCCACTGGACAGGCCTCAATCAGCCCCAGTATTTT

v_gene: TRBV28
j_gene: TRBJ2-3
d_gene: TRBD1
abundance: many
CDR3aa: CASSPPDRGRTDTQYF
CDR3nt: TGTGCCAGCAGCCCTCCCGACAGGGGGCGAACAGATACGCAGTATTTT